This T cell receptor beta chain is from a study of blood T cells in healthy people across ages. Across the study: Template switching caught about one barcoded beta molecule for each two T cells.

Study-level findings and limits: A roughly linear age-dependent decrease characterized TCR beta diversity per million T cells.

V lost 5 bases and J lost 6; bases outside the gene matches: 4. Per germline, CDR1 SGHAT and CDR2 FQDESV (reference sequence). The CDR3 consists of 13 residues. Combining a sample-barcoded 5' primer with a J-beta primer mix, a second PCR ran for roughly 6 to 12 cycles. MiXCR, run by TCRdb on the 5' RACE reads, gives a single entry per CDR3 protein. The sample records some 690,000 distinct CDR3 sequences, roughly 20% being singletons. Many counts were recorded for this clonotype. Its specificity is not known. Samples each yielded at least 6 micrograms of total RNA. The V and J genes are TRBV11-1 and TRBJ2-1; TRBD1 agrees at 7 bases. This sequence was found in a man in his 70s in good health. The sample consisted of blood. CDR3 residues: CASSPTGINEQFF. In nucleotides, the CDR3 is TGTGCCAGCAGCCCGACAGGGATCAATGAGCAGTTCTTC.